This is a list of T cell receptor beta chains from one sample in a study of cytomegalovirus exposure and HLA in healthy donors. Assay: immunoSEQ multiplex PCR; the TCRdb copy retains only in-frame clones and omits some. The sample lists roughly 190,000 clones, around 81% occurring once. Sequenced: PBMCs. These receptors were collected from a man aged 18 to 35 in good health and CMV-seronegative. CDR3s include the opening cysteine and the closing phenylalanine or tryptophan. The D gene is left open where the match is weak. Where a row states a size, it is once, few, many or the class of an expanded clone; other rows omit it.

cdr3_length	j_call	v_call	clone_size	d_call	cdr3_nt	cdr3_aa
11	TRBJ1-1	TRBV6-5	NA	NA	TGTGCCAGCACAGGGTACACTGAAGCTTTCTTT	CASTGYTEAFF
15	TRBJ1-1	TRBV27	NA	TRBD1	TGTGCCAGCAGTTTATCTGGGACAGGGTACACTGAAGCTTTCTTT	CASSLSGTGYTEAFF
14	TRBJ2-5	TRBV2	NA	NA	TGTGCCAGCAGTGATGTCAGGGCAGGGGAGACCCAGTACTTC	CASSDVRAGETQYF
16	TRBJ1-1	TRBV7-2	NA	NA	TGTGCCAGCAGCTTAGCGCAGGGTACAGCGAACACTGAAGCTTTCTTT	CASSLAQGTANTEAFF
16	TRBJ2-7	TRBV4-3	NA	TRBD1	TGCGCCAGCAGCCAAAGACTGGACAGGGGACCCTACGAGCAGTACTTC	CASSQRLDRGPYEQYF
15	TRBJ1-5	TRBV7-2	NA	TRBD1	TGTGCCAGCAGCTCCGGGACAGGGGGCTTTCAGCCCCAGCATTTT	CASSSGTGGFQPQHF
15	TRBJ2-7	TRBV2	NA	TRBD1	TGTGCCAGCAGTACAACCCTGGGACAGACCTACGAGCAGTACTTC	CASSTTLGQTYEQYF
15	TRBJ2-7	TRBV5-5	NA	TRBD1	TGTGCCAGCAGCTTGGGTACAGGGGAAGGCGACGAGCAGTACTTC	CASSLGTGEGDEQYF
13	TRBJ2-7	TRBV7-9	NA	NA	TGTGCCAGCAGCCTGGGCAGTAACTACGAGCAGTACTTC	CASSLGSNYEQYF
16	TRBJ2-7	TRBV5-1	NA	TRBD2	TGCGCCAGCAGCTCGCCTAGCGGGAGGCTCTCCTACGAGCAGTACTTC	CASSSPSGRLSYEQYF
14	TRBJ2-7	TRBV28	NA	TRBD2	TGTGCCAGCAGGTCGGGCGGGAGTGAGTACGAGCAGTACTTC	CASRSGGSEYEQYF
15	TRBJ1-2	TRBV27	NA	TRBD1	TGTGCCAGCAGTTTGACTGGAGGGGGCGTCTATGGCTACACCTTC	CASSLTGGGVYGYTF
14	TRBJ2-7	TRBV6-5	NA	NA	TGTGCCAGCAGCCGTAATACAGGGGAGGACGAGCAGTACTTC	CASSRNTGEDEQYF
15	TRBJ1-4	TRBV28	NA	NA	TGTGCCAGCAGTTTGCGGGGGGGGATTAATGAAAAACTGTTTTTT	CASSLRGGINEKLFF
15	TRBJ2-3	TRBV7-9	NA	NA	TGTGCCAGCAGCTTACGCGGGACTAGCACAGATACGCAGTATTTT	CASSLRGTSTDTQYF
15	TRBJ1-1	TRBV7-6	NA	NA	TGTGCCAGCAGCTTAGGGACAGCAAGTTCCACTGAAGCTTTCTTT	CASSLGTASSTEAFF
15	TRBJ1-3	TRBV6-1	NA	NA	TGTGCCAGCAGCACCCGACAGATTCCTGGAAACACCATATATTTT	CASSTRQIPGNTIYF
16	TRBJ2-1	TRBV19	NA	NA	TGTGCCAGTAGCGCTGGGCCACAAAGAACCTACAATGAGCAGTTCTTC	CASSAGPQRTYNEQFF
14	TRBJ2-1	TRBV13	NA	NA	TGTGCCAGCAGCTTGAGGGTAGGTCAAAATGAGCAGTTCTTC	CASSLRVGQNEQFF
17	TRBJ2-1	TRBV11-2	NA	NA	TGTGCCAGCAGCCTCTTCACAGGGAGAAGCTCCTACAATGAGCAGTTCTTC	CASSLFTGRSSYNEQFF
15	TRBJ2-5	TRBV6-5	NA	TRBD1	TGTGCCAGCAGTAAGGACGAGGGGGCTGGAGAGACCCAGTACTTC	CASSKDEGAGETQYF
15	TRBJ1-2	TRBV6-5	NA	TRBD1	TGTGCCAGCAGTCGGGACAGCCATTTTGATGGGGGCTACACCTTC	CASSRDSHFDGGYTF
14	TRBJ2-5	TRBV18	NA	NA	TGTGCCAGCTCACCCGCCGCACGGGAAGAGACCCAGTACTTC	CASSPAAREETQYF
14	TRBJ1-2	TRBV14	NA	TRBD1	TGTGCCAGCAGCCCCAGACAGGGGCCCTATGGCTACACCTTC	CASSPRQGPYGYTF
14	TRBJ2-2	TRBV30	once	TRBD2	TGTGCCGGTAGAGGGGCTAGCGGGACCGGGGAGCTGTTTTTT	CAGRGASGTGELFF
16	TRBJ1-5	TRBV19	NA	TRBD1	TGTGCCAGTAGTAACTGGGACAGGGTTTCACAGCAGCCCCAGCATTTT	CASSNWDRVSQQPQHF
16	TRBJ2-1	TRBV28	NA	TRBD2	TGTGCCAGCAGCCTATTTGGTTTGGCGGGAGGCTATGAGCAGTTCTTC	CASSLFGLAGGYEQFF
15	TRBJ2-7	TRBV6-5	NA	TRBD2	TGTGCCAGCAGGCCTACTAGCGGGAAAGCCCACGAGCAGTACTTC	CASRPTSGKAHEQYF
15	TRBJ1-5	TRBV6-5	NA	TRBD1	TGTGCCAGCAGTTACTGGCAGGGGGTCGATCAGCCCCAGCATTTT	CASSYWQGVDQPQHF
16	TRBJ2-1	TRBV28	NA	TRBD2	TGTGCCACTTCCACTAGCGCCCAAAGCTCCTACAATGAGCAGTTCTTC	CATSTSAQSSYNEQFF
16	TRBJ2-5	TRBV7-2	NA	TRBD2	TGTGCCAGCAGCTTAGGTGATCTAGCGGGACAAGAGACCCAGTACTTC	CASSLGDLAGQETQYF
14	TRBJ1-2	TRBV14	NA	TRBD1	TGTGCCAGCAGCCCGCGGACAGGGATGGGCGGCTACACCTTC	CASSPRTGMGGYTF
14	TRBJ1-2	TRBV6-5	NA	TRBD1	TGTGCCAGTAAACAGGGGATTGATAACTATGGCTACACCTTC	CASKQGIDNYGYTF
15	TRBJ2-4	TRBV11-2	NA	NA	TGTGCCAGCAGCTTATTGGACTTCTCGCAGAACATTCAGTACTTC	CASSLLDFSQNIQYF
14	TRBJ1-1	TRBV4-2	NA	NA	TGTGCCAGCAGCCAAGCTCCCTTGAACACTGAAGCTTTCTTT	CASSQAPLNTEAFF
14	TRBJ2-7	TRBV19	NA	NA	TGTGCCAGTAGGGGCCAGGGAAGCTCCTACGAGCAGTACTTC	CASRGQGSSYEQYF
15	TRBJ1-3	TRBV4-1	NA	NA	TGCGCCAGCAGCCGCGGGGGGGCTTCTGGAAACACCATATATTTT	CASSRGGASGNTIYF
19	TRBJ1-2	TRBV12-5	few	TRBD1	TGTGCTAGTGGTTTCGTTCGGTACGTTGGACAGGGGGGGGATGAAGGCTACACCTTC	CASGFVRYVGQGGDEGYTF
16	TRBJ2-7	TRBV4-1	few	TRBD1	TGCGCCAGCAGCTTCTCCGGGACAGGTGAATCCTACGAGCAGTACTTC	CASSFSGTGESYEQYF
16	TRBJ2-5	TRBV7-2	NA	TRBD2	TGTGCCAGCAGCTCCGTAGCGGGAGAGGTCCAAGAGACCCAGTACTTC	CASSSVAGEVQETQYF
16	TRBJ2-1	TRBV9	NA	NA	TGTGCCAGCAGCGTAGCAGGTAGCGTCACCTACAATGAGCAGTTCTTC	CASSVAGSVTYNEQFF
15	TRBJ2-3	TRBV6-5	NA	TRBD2	TGTGCCAGCAGTCCCTTAGGGGGACTAGCAGATACGCAGTATTTT	CASSPLGGLADTQYF
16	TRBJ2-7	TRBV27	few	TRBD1	TGTGCCACCGCCGGGACAGGGGGCGCCTCTCCCTACGAGCAGTACTTC	CATAGTGGASPYEQYF
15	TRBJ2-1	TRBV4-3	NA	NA	TGCGCCAGCAGCCAAGACACAGGCACCTACAATGAGCAGTTCTTC	CASSQDTGTYNEQFF
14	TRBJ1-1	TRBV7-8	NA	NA	TGTGCCAGCAGCTTCGACAGGTTGAACACTGAAGCTTTCTTT	CASSFDRLNTEAFF
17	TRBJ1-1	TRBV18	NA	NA	TGTGCCAGCTCACCACCGGCGTGGGGAGGGCAGAACACTGAAGCTTTCTTT	CASSPPAWGGQNTEAFF
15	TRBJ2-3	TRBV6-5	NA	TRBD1	TGTGCCAGCAGTCAAGAAGGGACAGCCACAGATACGCAGTATTTT	CASSQEGTATDTQYF
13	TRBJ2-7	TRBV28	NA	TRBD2	TGTGCCAGCAGGGCTAGCGGGAGGTACGAGCAGTACTTC	CASRASGRYEQYF
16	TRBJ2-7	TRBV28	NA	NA	TGTGCCAGCAGTTCCCCCGGACTAACACTCCCCTACGAGCAGTACTTC	CASSSPGLTLPYEQYF
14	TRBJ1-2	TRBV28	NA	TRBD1	TGTGCCAGCAGTCCGACCGACAGGGGGCTTGGCTACACCTTC	CASSPTDRGLGYTF